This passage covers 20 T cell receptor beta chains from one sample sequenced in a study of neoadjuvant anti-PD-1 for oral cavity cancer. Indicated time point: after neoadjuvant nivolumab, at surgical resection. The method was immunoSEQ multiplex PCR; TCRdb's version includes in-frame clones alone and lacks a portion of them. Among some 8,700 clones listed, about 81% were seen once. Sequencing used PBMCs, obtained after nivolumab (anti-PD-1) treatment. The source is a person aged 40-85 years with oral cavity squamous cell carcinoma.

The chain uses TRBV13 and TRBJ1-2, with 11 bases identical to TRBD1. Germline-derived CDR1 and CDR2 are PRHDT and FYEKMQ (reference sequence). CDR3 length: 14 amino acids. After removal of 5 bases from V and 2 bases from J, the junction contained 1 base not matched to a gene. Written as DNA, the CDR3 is TGTGCCAGCAGCGGGACAGGGGGGAACTATGGCTACACCTTC. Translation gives CASSGTGGNYGYTF.

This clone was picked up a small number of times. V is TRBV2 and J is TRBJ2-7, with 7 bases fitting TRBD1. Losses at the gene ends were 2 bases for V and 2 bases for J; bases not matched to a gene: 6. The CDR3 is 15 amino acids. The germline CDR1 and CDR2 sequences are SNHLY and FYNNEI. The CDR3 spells CASSEYRGRTYEQYF. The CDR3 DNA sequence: TGTGCCAGCAGTGAATACAGGGGCCGAACCTACGAGCAGTACTTC.

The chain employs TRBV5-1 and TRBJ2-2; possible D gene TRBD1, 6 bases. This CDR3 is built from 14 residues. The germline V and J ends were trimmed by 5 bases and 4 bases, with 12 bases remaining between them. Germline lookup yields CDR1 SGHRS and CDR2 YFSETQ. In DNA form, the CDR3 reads TGCGCCAGCAGAGAGGGGGTAGGCACCGGGGAGCTGTTTTTT. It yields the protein CASREGVGTGELFF.

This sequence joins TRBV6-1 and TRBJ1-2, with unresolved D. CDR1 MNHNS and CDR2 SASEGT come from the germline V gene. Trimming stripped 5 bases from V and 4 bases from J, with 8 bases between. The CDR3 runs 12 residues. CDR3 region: CASSLTLYGYTF. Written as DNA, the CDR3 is TGTGCCAGCAGTCTTACCCTCTATGGCTACACCTTC.

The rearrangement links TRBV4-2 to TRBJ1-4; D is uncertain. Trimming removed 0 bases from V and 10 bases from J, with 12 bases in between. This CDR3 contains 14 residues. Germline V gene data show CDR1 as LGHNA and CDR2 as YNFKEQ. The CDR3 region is CASSQDVLQPKLFF. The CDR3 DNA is TGTGCCAGCAGCCAAGATGTCCTACAGCCAAAACTGTTTTTT.

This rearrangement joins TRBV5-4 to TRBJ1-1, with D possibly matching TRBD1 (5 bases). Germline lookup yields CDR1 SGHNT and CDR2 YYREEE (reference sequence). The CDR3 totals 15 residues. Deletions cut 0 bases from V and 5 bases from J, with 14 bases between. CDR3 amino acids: CASSLGLQGGTEAFF. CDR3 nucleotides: TGTGCCAGCAGCTTGGGGCTGCAGGGCGGAACTGAAGCTTTCTTT.

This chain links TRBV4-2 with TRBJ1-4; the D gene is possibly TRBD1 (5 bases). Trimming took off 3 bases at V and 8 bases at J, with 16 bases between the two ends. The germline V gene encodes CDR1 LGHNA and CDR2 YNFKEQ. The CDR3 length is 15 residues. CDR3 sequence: CASSQGTSIGEKLFF. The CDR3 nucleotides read TGTGCCAGCAGCCAGGGGACCTCAATAGGGGAAAAACTGTTTTTT.

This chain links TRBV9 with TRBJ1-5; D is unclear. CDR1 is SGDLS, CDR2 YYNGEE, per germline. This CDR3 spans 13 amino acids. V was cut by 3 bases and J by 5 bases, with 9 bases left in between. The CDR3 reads CASSASADQPQHF. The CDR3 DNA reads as TGTGCCAGCAGCGCCTCTGCGGATCAGCCCCAGCATTTT.

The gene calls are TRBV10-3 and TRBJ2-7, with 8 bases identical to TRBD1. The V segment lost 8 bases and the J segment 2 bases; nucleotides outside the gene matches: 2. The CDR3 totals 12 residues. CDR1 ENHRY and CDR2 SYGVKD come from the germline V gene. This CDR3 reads CAIGTGTYEQYF. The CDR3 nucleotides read TGTGCCATCGGGACAGGAACCTACGAGCAGTACTTC.

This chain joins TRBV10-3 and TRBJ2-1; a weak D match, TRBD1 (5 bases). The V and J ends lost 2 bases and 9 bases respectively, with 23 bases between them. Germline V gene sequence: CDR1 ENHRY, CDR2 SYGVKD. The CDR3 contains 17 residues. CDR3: CAISEERSQDRPSEQFF. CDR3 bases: TGTGCCATCAGTGAGGAGAGATCCCAAGACAGACCCAGTGAGCAGTTCTTC.

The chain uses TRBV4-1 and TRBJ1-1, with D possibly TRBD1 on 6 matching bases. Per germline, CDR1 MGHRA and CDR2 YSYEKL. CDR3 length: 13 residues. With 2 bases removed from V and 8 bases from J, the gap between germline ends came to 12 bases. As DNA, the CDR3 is TGCGCCAGCAGCCAACCGGGACACCCAGAAGCTTTCTTT. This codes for CASSQPGHPEAFF.

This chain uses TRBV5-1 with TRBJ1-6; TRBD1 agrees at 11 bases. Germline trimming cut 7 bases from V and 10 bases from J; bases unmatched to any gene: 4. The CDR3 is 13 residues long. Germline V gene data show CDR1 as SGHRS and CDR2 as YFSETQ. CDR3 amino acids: CASGTGGNSPLHF. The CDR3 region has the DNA TGCGCCAGCGGGACAGGGGGTAACTCACCCCTCCACTTT.

The CDR3 sequence is CASSFVPGLDFSEQFF. The CDR3, as DNA: TGTGCCAGCAGCTTCGTACCGGGACTAGATTTCAGTGAGCAGTTCTTC. This sequence joins TRBV7-9 and TRBJ2-1; 8 nucleotides line up with TRBD2. The CDR3 extends over 16 amino acids. Germline-derived CDR1 and CDR2 are SEHNR and FQNEAQ (reference sequence). The J segment lost 9 bases and the V segment lost 3 bases, leaving 13 bases of the junction unmatched.

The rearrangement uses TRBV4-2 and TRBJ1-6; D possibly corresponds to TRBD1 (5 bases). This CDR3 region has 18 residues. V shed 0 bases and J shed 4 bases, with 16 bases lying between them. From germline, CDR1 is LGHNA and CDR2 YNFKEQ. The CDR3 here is CASSQESYGGAYNSPLHF. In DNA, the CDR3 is TGTGCCAGCAGCCAAGAATCATATGGGGGTGCTTATAATTCACCCCTCCACTTT.

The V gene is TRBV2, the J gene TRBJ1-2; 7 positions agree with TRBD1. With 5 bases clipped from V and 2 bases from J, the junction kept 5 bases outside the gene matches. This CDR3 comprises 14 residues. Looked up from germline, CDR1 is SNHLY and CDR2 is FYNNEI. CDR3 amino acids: CASSPRQGNYGYTF. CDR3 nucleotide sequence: TGTGCCAGCAGTCCCAGACAGGGAAACTATGGCTACACCTTC.

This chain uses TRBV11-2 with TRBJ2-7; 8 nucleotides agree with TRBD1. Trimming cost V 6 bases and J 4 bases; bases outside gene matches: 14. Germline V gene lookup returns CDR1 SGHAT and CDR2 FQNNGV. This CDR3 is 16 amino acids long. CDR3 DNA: TGTGCCAGCAGTTCAAGACGGACAGGGCAGGATTACGAGCAGTACTTC. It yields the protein CASSSRRTGQDYEQYF.

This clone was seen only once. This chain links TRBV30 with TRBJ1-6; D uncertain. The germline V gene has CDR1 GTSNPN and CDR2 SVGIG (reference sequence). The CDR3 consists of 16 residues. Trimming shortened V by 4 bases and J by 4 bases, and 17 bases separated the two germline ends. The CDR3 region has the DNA TGTGCCTGGACCCCCGGAGTCGCTATTTATAATTCACCCCTCCACTTT. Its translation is CAWTPGVAIYNSPLHF.

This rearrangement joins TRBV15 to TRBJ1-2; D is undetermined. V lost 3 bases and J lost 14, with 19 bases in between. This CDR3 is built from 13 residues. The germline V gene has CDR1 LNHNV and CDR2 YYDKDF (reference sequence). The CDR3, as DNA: TGTGCCACCAGCAGGGACGAGGACTCCCTTAGGACCTTC. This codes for CATSRDEDSLRTF.

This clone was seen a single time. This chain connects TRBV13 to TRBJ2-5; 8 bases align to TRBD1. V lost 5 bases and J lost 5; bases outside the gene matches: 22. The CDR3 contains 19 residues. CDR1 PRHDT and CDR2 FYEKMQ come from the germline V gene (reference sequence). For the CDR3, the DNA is TGTGCCAGCAGCCTAATTGGACAGGGAAGAATTTCGGGTAGGGAGACCCAGTACTTC. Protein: CASSLIGQGRISGRETQYF.

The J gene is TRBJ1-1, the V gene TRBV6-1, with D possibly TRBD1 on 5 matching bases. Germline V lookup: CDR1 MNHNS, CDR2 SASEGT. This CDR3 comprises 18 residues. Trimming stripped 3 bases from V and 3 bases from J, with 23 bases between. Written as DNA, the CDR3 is TGTGCCAGCAGTGACCTGAGACAGCGTAACTATGGGTACACTGAAGCTTTCTTT. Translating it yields CASSDLRQRNYGYTEAFF.